A selection of T cell receptor beta chains follows, all from one sample in a study of cytotoxic CD8 clonotypes in ibrutinib-treated CLL. Sequencing used immunoSEQ multiplex PCR; TCRdb keeps in-frame clones, though not all of them. Of about 160,000 clones in the sample, 81% are singletons; the top ten hold approximately 2%. The sample here was PBMCs, taken after 12 months of ibrutinib treatment. The receptor set was obtained from a human donor with chronic lymphocytic leukemia. Both conserved end residues are part of each CDR3. A D gene is named only where the DNA matches it firmly. Clone size is given for some rows only: seen once, a few or many times, or a class if the clone is expanded.

J | D | size | V | DNA | CDR3
TRBJ1-4 | . | . | TRBV28 | TGTGCCAGCAGTTCCCCCCATGAAAAACTGTTTTTT | CASSSPHEKLFF
TRBJ1-1 | TRBD1 | . | TRBV28 | TGTGCCAGCAGTAGCAAAACAGGGGGGGGGAATACTGAAGCTTTCTTT | CASSSKTGGGNTEAFF
TRBJ2-3 | . | . | TRBV25-1 | TGTGCCAGCAGTGCGACCCATACGCAGTATTTT | CASSATHTQYF
TRBJ2-3 | . | . | TRBV5-1 | TGCGCCAGCAGCTTGGGTTTCGGGGCCCAAACAGATACGCAGTATTTT | CASSLGFGAQTDTQYF
TRBJ2-5 | . | . | TRBV5-4 | TGTGCCAGCAGCTTGGACGAGACAGAGACCCAGTACTTC | CASSLDETETQYF
TRBJ2-7 | TRBD2 | . | TRBV7-2 | TGTGCCAGCAGCTTAGTTGGGACTAGCGGGTACGAGCAGTACTTC | CASSLVGTSGYEQYF
TRBJ2-7 | . | . | TRBV7-2 | TGTGCCAGCAGGGATGGGAAGGATTACGAGCAGTACTTC | CASRDGKDYEQYF
TRBJ1-1 | TRBD1 | . | TRBV5-1 | TGCGCCAGCAGCCGGGACAGGGGAGCCACTGAAGCTTTCTTT | CASSRDRGATEAFF
TRBJ1-2 | TRBD1 | . | TRBV19 | TGTGCCAGTAGTATTAAACCTAGACAGGGCGGGTATGGCTACACCTTC | CASSIKPRQGGYGYTF
TRBJ2-7 | . | . | TRBV11-2 | TGTGCCAGCAGCTCACGTCCGGGACCCTACGAGCAGTACTTC | CASSSRPGPYEQYF
TRBJ1-5 | . | many | TRBV27 | TGTGCCAGCAGTTTAGGGTGGGGCAATCAGCCCCAGCATTTT | CASSLGWGNQPQHF
TRBJ2-5 | . | . | TRBV7-9 | TGTGCCAGCAGCTTACTTGAGGGCCAGTACTTC | CASSLLEGQYF
TRBJ2-1 | . | . | TRBV10-1 | TGCGCCAGCAGTTTCCATTTCAATGAGCAGTTCTTC | CASSFHFNEQFF
TRBJ2-5 | . | once | TRBV7-9 | TGTGCCAGCAGCTTTTCAGCAGGCCTACAAGAGACCCAGTACTTC | CASSFSAGLQETQYF
TRBJ2-7 | . | once | TRBV7-2 | TGTGCCAGCAGCTTTAGGGACTACGAGCAGTACTTC | CASSFRDYEQYF
TRBJ2-1 | TRBD1 | . | TRBV7-9 | TGTGCCAGCAGCTTAGTACAGGGGCACGATGAGCAGTTCTTC | CASSLVQGHDEQFF
TRBJ2-1 | TRBD2 | . | TRBV5-1 | TGCGCCAGCAGCTTAGCTAGCGGGGTGAACGCTGAGCAGTTCTTC | CASSLASGVNAEQFF
TRBJ2-7 | . | . | TRBV7-9 | TGTGCCAGCAGCGCACCGGGCGCCGGTTCCTACGAGCAGTACTTC | CASSAPGAGSYEQYF
TRBJ1-1 | . | . | TRBV6-5 | TGTGCCAGCAGTCAGACCGGAGTTGAGGCTTTCTTT | CASSQTGVEAFF